What follows are 26 T cell receptor beta chains derived from one specimen sequenced in a study of blood T cell repertoires in COVID-19. Using immunoSEQ multiplex PCR, the repertoire was profiled, and TCRdb retains in-frame clones only, with some absent. Found here are 130,000 to 150,000 clones, 75% to 85% of them singletons; the top ten hold roughly 8%. The sample comprised peripheral blood. These receptors all stem from a human donor with acute or convalescent COVID-19. The donor label of this sample is uncertain.

The chain links TRBV23-1 to TRBJ1-5, with unresolved D. TRBV23-1 has ORF status, its function being uncertain. This CDR3 region has 12 residues. CDR3 residues: CGDSRGNQPQHF. The CDR3 DNA is TGCGGAGACTCCCGGGGCAATCAGCCCCAGCATTTT.

This clone occurred once. V usage is TRBV7-8 and J usage is TRBJ1-6; possibly TRBD1 for D (6 bases). Germline CDR1 is SGHVS and CDR2 is FQNEAQ. The CDR3 covers 15 residues. Trimming pared 4 bases from V and 8 bases from J, leaving 15 bases between. This CDR3 reads CASSSGHKEDSPLHF. In nucleotides, the CDR3 is TGTGCCAGCAGCTCGGGACATAAGGAGGATTCACCCCTCCACTTT. Based on the CDR3 plus reference TRBV7-8 and TRBJ1-6, the full variable domain is GAGVSQSPRYKVAKRGQDVALRCDPISGHVSLFWYQQALGQGPEFLTYFQNEAQLDKSGLPSDRFFAERPEGSVSTLKIQRTQQEDSAVYLCASSSGHKEDSPLHFGNGTRLTVT.

This sequence joins TRBV20-1 and TRBJ1-2, with a weak D call TRBD1 (6 bases). The germline V and J ends were trimmed by 3 bases and 4 bases, with 6 bases remaining between them. Germline values: CDR1 DFQATT, CDR2 SNEGSKA (reference sequence). There are 11 residues in the CDR3. The CDR3 nucleotides read TGCAGTGCTAGCAGGGGCTATGGCTACACCTTC. Translating it yields CSASRGYGYTF.

This chain connects TRBV7-6 to TRBJ2-2; 7 positions match TRBD1. This CDR3 region has 17 residues. CDR1 is SGHVS, CDR2 FNYEAQ, per germline. V shed 1 base, J shed 3 bases, and the junction held 8 bases outside the gene matches. CDR3 amino acids: CASSLGTPGGHTGELFF. In nucleotides, the CDR3 is TGTGCCAGCAGCTTAGGCACACCAGGGGGTCACACCGGGGAGCTGTTTTTT.

The J gene is TRBJ2-7, the V gene TRBV11-2; maybe TRBD1 (6 bases). This CDR3 is 12 amino acids long. V was pared by 5 bases and J by 7 bases, with 12 bases between. The germline V gene has CDR1 SGHAT and CDR2 FQNNGV. The CDR3 sequence: CASSATTGEQYF. The CDR3 bases are TGTGCCAGCAGCGCCACAACAGGGGAGCAGTACTTC. The variable domain in full, completed from reference TRBV11-2 and TRBJ2-7, reads EAGVAQSPRYKIIEKRQSVAFWCNPISGHATLYWYQQILGQGPKLLIQFQNNGVVDDSQLPKDRFSAERLKGVDSTLKIQPAKLEDSAVYLCASSATTGEQYFGPGTRLTVT.

The chain uses TRBV10-2 and TRBJ2-1; perhaps TRBD2 as D (5 bases). Germline assignment: CDR1 WSHSY and CDR2 SAAADI. V dropped 5 bases and J dropped 6 bases, with 11 bases sitting between them. CDR3 length: 13 residues. CDR3 sequence: CASSRTQFNEQFF. Written as DNA, the CDR3 is TGCGCCAGCAGTAGGACTCAGTTCAATGAGCAGTTCTTC.

The count of this clone is one. The V gene is TRBV7-9, the J gene TRBJ1-1, with no clear D. V was shortened by 1 base and J by 9 bases, with 6 bases between the two germline ends. CDR3 size: 11 residues. Per germline, CDR1 SEHNR and CDR2 FQNEAQ (reference sequence). CDR3 sequence (DNA): TGTGCCAGCAGCTTAGGGCAGAAAGCTTTCTTT. Translating it yields CASSLGQKAFF.

The rearrangement joins TRBV11-2 to TRBJ2-3; tentative D call: TRBD1 (7 bases). Trimming removed 0 bases from V and 4 bases from J, with 8 bases in between. Germline assignment: CDR1 SGHAT and CDR2 FQNNGV. The CDR3 is 14 residues long. CDR3 region: CASSLDRGADTQYF. For the CDR3, the DNA is TGTGCCAGCAGCTTAGACAGGGGGGCAGATACGCAGTATTTT.

The chain employs TRBV7-3 and TRBJ1-2, with 7 bases fitting TRBD1. From germline, CDR1 is SGHTA and CDR2 FQGTGA. This CDR3 region has 13 residues. Germline trimming cut 5 bases from V and 4 bases from J; bases unmatched to any gene: 4. The DNA of the CDR3 is TGTGCCAGCAGCCCGGGGGACAGCTATGGCTACACCTTC. This sequence encodes CASSPGDSYGYTF.

This sequence joins TRBV6-1 and TRBJ1-5, with 8 bases aligning to TRBD1. This CDR3 contains 17 residues. The V gene's germline CDR1 is MNHNS and CDR2 SASEGT. V gave up 4 bases and J gave up 7 bases; unmatched junction bases: 15. CDR3 DNA: TGTGCCAGCAGTGCTACGCTCCCGACAGGGGTGCCACAGCCCCAGCATTTT. This encodes CASSATLPTGVPQPQHF.

The genes are TRBV19 and TRBJ1-4; D might be TRBD1 (5 bases). Between the trimmed V and J ends, which lost 3 bases and 8 bases, there was a span of 10 bases. Germline assignment: CDR1 LNHDA and CDR2 SQIVND (reference sequence). The CDR3 has 13 residues. The CDR3 reads CASSISGGEKLFF. CDR3 DNA sequence: TGTGCCAGTAGTATTTCCGGGGGAGAAAAACTGTTTTTT.

This chain uses TRBV4-1 with TRBJ2-1; TRBD2 matches at 9 bases. There are 15 residues in the CDR3. Germline lookup yields CDR1 MGHRA and CDR2 YSYEKL. V trimming: 6 bases; J trimming: 7 bases; junction bases outside the gene matches: 10. CDR3 coding DNA: TGCGCCAGCAGTCCCCAGGGCGGGGGGGCTAATGAGCAGTTCTTC. Amino acids: CASSPQGGGANEQFF.

The chain carries TRBV19 and TRBJ2-2; the D gene is possibly TRBD2 (5 bases). The CDR3 spans 15 residues. V lost 5 bases, J lost 4 bases, and 14 bases lay in between. Germline CDR1 is LNHDA and CDR2 is SQIVND (reference sequence). The CDR3 DNA reads as TGTGCCAGTAGTGAGTGGGAGAGGAGCACCGGGGAGCTGTTTTTT. This codes for CASSEWERSTGELFF.

The chain is built from TRBV19 and TRBJ1-2; a possible D gene is TRBD1 (6 bases). Germline lookup yields CDR1 LNHDA and CDR2 SQIVND (reference sequence). V gave up 4 bases and J gave up 6 bases, with 15 bases separating them. The CDR3 covers 14 residues. CDR3 residues: CASSKVRDIDGYTF. In DNA form, the CDR3 reads TGTGCCAGTAGTAAGGTCCGGGACATAGATGGCTACACCTTC.

In its sample, this clone was seen once. This chain joins TRBV7-8 and TRBJ1-3; 7 positions match TRBD1. V trimming: 4 bases; J trimming: 1 base; junction bases outside the gene matches: 4. Germline CDR1 SGHVS, CDR2 FQNEAQ. The CDR3 is made up of 15 amino acids. CDR3 loop: CASSSSQGSGNTIYF. CDR3 sequence (DNA): TGTGCCAGCAGCTCGTCACAGGGGTCTGGAAACACCATATATTTT.

V gene TRBV5-4 combines with J gene TRBJ1-6; maybe TRBD1 (6 bases). The CDR3 is 15 residues long. Trimming cost V 0 bases and J 7 bases, with 11 bases left between them. The V gene's germline CDR1 is SGHNT and CDR2 YYREEE (reference sequence). The CDR3 spells CASSLERGLNSPLHF. Here the CDR3 DNA reads TGTGCCAGCAGCTTGGAGCGGGGGCTAAATTCACCCCTCCACTTT.

In its sample, this clone was seen a few times. The rearrangement links TRBV3-1 (or the pseudogene TRBV3-2) to TRBJ2-2; D not resolved. This CDR3 has 15 amino acids. Trimming stripped 5 bases from V and 0 bases from J, with 10 bases between. The germline V gene has CDR1 LGHDT and CDR2 YNNKEL (reference sequence). CDR3 region: CASSLQVANTGELFF. For the CDR3, the DNA is TGTGCCAGCAGCTTACAAGTCGCGAACACCGGGGAGCTGTTTTTT.

This clone was seen more than once but under ten times. The CDR3 sequence is CASSEWTDLQTDTQYF. CDR3 coding DNA: TGTGCCAGCAGTGAATGGACAGACCTCCAGACAGATACGCAGTATTTT. V gene TRBV2 combines with J gene TRBJ2-3, with a tentative D call TRBD1 (6 bases). CDR1 is SNHLY and CDR2 is FYNNEI in the germline V gene. Trimming took 2 bases from V and 3 from J, leaving 15 bases between them. The CDR3 runs 16 residues.

Worth noting for this clone: The junction departs from the called germline gene at one end, perhaps through a read error. This rearrangement joins TRBV12-3 or TRBV12-4 to TRBJ1-2, with TRBD1 matching 8 bases. This CDR3 is 13 amino acids long. In DNA, the CDR3 is TGTGCCAGCAGTATTGGACAGGGCGTAAAGGGAGTCTTC. Translated, it gives CASSIGQGVKGVF.

This chain connects TRBV11-1 to TRBJ2-4; TRBD1 matches at 8 bases. This CDR3 contains 16 residues. With 5 bases clipped from V and 6 bases from J, the junction kept 12 bases outside the gene matches. The germline V gene encodes CDR1 SGHAT and CDR2 FQDESV (reference sequence). This CDR3 reads CASSPSRTGPINIQYF. In DNA, the CDR3 is TGTGCCAGCAGCCCCTCTAGGACAGGGCCTATAAACATTCAGTACTTC.

The genes are TRBV5-4 and TRBJ1-2, with TRBD1 matching over 7 bases. The CDR3 loop spans 14 amino acids. Trimming took 4 bases from V and 1 from J; bases not matched to a gene: 4. Germline V CDR1 and CDR2: SGHNT, YYREEE (reference sequence). The CDR3 here is CASSQQGINYGYTF. Here the CDR3 DNA reads TGTGCCAGCAGCCAACAGGGGATTAACTATGGCTACACCTTC.

This clone occurred once. The chain has TRBV6-5 and TRBJ1-2; 9 nucleotides line up with TRBD1. V was clipped by 0 bases and J by 4 bases; unmatched bases: 3. CDR3 length: 15 residues. Germline lookup yields CDR1 MNHEY and CDR2 SVGAGI. CDR3 nucleotides: TGTGCCAGCAGTTACTCCGGGACAGGGACCTATGGCTACACCTTC. Encoded protein: CASSYSGTGTYGYTF.

This CDR3 is CASSLSSGTRSYEQYF. CDR3 in DNA: TGTGCCAGCAGTTTAAGTTCTGGGACACGTTCCTACGAGCAGTACTTC. The chain joins TRBV27 to TRBJ2-7; possibly TRBD1 for D (6 bases). Germline V lookup: CDR1 MNHEY, CDR2 SMNVEV (reference sequence). This CDR3 has 16 amino acids. Trimming left V 2 bases short and J 1 base short, with 15 bases between.

V usage is TRBV11-1 and J usage is TRBJ2-1, with 9 positions matching TRBD2. Germline trimming cut 5 bases from V and 13 bases from J; bases unmatched to any gene: 15. Germline lookup yields CDR1 SGHAT and CDR2 FQDESV (reference sequence). CDR3 length: 15 residues. Here the CDR3 DNA reads TGTGCCAGCAGCCCGACGCTCCCCCTAGCGGGGCCACAGTTCTTC. This translates into CASSPTLPLAGPQFF.

As concerns this clone: The junction departs from germline at one end; a sequencing error may be responsible. CDR3 region: CASRRDRDF. CDR3 in DNA: TGCGCCAGCAGGAGGGACAGGGACTTC. The rearrangement links TRBV23-1 to TRBJ2-7; TRBD1 matches at 9 bases. TRBV23-1 is designated an ORF whose function remains uncertain. The length of the CDR3 is 9 residues.

The V call is TRBV24-1, the J call TRBJ1-5; a weak D match, TRBD1 (6 bases). V lost 9 bases and J 3 bases, leaving 14 bases between the germline ends. Germline V gene sequence: CDR1 KGHDR, CDR2 SFDVKD. This CDR3 region has 14 residues. CDR3 bases: TGTGCCACCGCTCTCACAGGGAACAATCAGCCCCAGCATTTT. This translates into CATALTGNNQPQHF.